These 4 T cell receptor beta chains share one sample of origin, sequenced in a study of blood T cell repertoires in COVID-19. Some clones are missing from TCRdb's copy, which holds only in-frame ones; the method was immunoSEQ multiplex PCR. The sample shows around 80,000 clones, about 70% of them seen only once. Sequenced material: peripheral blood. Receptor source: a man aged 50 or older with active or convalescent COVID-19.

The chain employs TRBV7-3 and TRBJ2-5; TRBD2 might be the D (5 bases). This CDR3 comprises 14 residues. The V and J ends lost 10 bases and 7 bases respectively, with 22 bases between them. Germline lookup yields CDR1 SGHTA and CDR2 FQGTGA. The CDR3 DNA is TGTGCCACCCCGAATAGTGTCTCCCGGGGGACCCAGTACTTC. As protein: CATPNSVSRGTQYF.

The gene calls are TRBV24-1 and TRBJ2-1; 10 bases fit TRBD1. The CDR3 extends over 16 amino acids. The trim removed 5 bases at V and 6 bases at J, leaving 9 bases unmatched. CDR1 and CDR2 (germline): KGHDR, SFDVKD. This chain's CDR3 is CATSVFPGQGRNEQFF. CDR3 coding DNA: TGTGCCACCAGTGTCTTTCCGGGACAGGGGCGCAATGAGCAGTTCTTC.

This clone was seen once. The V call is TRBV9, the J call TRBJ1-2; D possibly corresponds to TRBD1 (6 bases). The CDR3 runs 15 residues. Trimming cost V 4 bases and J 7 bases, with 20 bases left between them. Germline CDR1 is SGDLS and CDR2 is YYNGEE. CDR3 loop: CASSTSPSGAAGYTF. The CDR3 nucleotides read TGTGCCAGCAGCACCTCGCCTTCAGGGGCGGCTGGCTACACCTTC. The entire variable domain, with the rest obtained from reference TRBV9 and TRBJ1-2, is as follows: DSGVTQTPKHLITATGQRVTLRCSPRSGDLSVYWYQQSLDQGLQFLIQYYNGEERAKGNILERFSAQQFPDLHSELNLSSLELGDSALYFCASSTSPSGAAGYTFGSGTRLTVV.

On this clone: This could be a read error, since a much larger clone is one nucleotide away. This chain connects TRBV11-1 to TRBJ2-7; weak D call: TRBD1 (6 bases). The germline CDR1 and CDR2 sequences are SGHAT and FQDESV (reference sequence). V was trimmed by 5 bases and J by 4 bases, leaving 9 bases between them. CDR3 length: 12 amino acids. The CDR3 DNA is TGTGCCAGCAGCGCACAGGGATACGAGCAGTACTTC. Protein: CASSAQGYEQYF.